A selection of T cell receptor beta chains follows, all from one sample in a study of blood T cell repertoires in COVID-19. Produced via immunoSEQ multiplex PCR; TCRdb's table is partial and in-frame only. This table holds 390,000 or so clones, 75% to 90% found once. The sample consisted of PBMCs or T cells enriched from blood (not recorded which). The source of these receptors is a man aged 18-30 years who had recovered from COVID-19. The CDR3 runs from the conserved cysteine through the conserved F or W. A D gene is named only where the DNA matches it firmly. Size tells how often a clone was seen (once, few, many) or the class of an expanded clone, and some rows leave it out.

CDR3 length	V gene	clone size	J gene	D gene	CDR3 protein	CDR3 DNA
14	TRBV15	-	TRBJ1-6	TRBD1	CATSRDRDGSPLHF	TGTGCCACCAGCCGGGACAGGGACGGTTCACCCCTCCACTTT
17	TRBV2	-	TRBJ1-2	TRBD1	CASSEVTGNRGYYGYTF	TGTGCCAGCAGTGAGGTCACCGGCAACAGGGGGTACTATGGCTACACCTTC
14	TRBV27	-	TRBJ1-2	TRBD1	CASSLKTGGSGYTF	TGTGCCAGCAGTTTGAAGACAGGGGGCTCTGGCTACACCTTC
14	TRBV18	few	TRBJ1-2	-	CASSPGQGWYGYTF	TGTGCCAGCTCACCCGGGCAGGGATGGTATGGCTACACCTTC
15	TRBV5-6	-	TRBJ2-5	TRBD1	CASSLSGTVKETQYF	TGTGCCAGCAGCTTGAGTGGGACAGTGAAAGAGACCCAGTACTTC
15	TRBV10-1	-	TRBJ2-2	TRBD1	CASSSGTGGSGELFF	TGCGCCAGCAGTAGTGGGACAGGGGGCTCCGGGGAGCTGTTTTTT
16	TRBV5-6	-	TRBJ2-7	TRBD2	CASSLWRGGATYEQYF	TGTGCCAGCAGCTTGTGGCGCGGGGGGGCCACCTACGAGCAGTACTTC
19	TRBV4-3	-	TRBJ1-4	TRBD1	CASSQTGQGAWGSNEKLFF	TGCGCCAGCAGCCAAACGGGACAGGGGGCTTGGGGTTCTAATGAAAAACTGTTTTTT
15	TRBV7-2	-	TRBJ1-3	-	CASSLLARVANTIYF	TGTGCCAGCAGCTTACTCGCCAGGGTGGCGAACACCATATATTTT
14	TRBV7-3	-	TRBJ1-3	-	CASSLSGSGNTIYF	TGTGCCAGCAGCTTAAGCGGATCTGGAAACACCATATATTTT